A single sample gave rise to the 27 T cell receptor beta chains below, sequenced in a study of regulatory T cells in long-lasting Graves disease (dated by TCRdb to about 2021). What the time point label conveys for this sample: newly diagnosed GD, antithyroid drugs for less than 3 months. For both TCR sequencing and RNA sequencing, RNA was extracted from PBMCs using TRIzol. Library construction relied on multiplex PCR. TCRdb names Illumina HiSeq 4000 as the instrument used. To build TCR beta libraries, CDR3 regions were amplified by Arm-PCR using iRepertoire HTBI primers. TCRdb handled the public reads itself, with Q25 trimming in fastp and clone calling in MiXCR, and kept productive beta chains. Under each unique CDR3 protein, matching rows form one entry showing the most common genes and DNA. The sample data list a few hundred thousand distinct CDR3 sequences, and 12% of these were observed just once. Of the sample, approximately 20% is held by the ten largest clones.

These same data were also listed under a study on T cells in Graves' hyperthyroidism and ophthalmopathy.

Here the sequenced sample was peripheral blood mononuclear cells (PBMCs), taken at new diagnosis, from a patient treated with antithyroid drugs. The receptors originated from a woman younger than 30 with Graves disease. Donor details come from another sample of the same person, matched by shared clones.

In its sample, this clonotype was seen a few times. The V call is TRBV7-2, the J call TRBJ2-7; 7 nucleotides match TRBD2. The CDR3 runs to 14 residues. After removal of 1 base from V and 7 bases from J, the junction contained 7 bases not matched to a gene. Germline CDR1 and CDR2: SGHTA and FQGNSA. Here the CDR3 reads CASSLESGVGEQYV. The CDR3 nucleotides read TGTGCCAGCAGCTTAGAGAGCGGGGTGGGGGAGCAGTACGTC.

The V gene is TRBV13, the J gene TRBJ2-3; D is uncertain. This CDR3 has 13 residues. From germline, CDR1 is PRHDT and CDR2 FYEKMQ (reference sequence). Trimming cost V 5 bases and J 6 bases, with 12 bases left between them. The CDR3 sequence: CASSPSRWDTQYF. CDR3 in DNA: TGTGCCAGCAGCCCCTCCAGATGGGATACGCAGTATTTT.

This clonotype came up many times. The genes are TRBV12-3 or TRBV12-4 and TRBJ2-3; D remains ambiguous. V was clipped by 2 bases and J by 1 base, with 7 bases between them. The CDR3 loop spans 14 amino acids. CDR3 sequence (DNA): TGTGCCAGCAGTTTAAGGCTAGGCACAGATACGCAGTATTTT. Protein product: CASSLRLGTDTQYF.

This clonotype has just a few counts. The chain joins TRBV6-9 to TRBJ2-5; no clear D. V lost 2 bases and J 2 bases, leaving 18 bases between the germline ends. Looked up from germline, CDR1 is MNHGY and CDR2 is SVAAGI. This CDR3 comprises 17 residues. The CDR3 DNA is TGTGCCAGCAGTTATACCTCGGTCGAAAATAGACAAGAGACCCAGTACTTC. Residues: CASSYTSVENRQETQYF.

The sample holds many counts of this clonotype. CDR3 loop: CASSPGGLNTGELFF. In DNA form, the CDR3 reads TGTGCCAGCAGTCCGGGCGGCCTGAACACCGGGGAGCTGTTTTTT. V is TRBV6-1 and J is TRBJ2-2, with D hard to call. The V end lost 5 bases, the J end lost 1 base, and 11 bases lay between the germline ends. This CDR3 is 15 amino acids long. The germline CDR1 and CDR2 sequences are MNHNS and SASEGT.

This clonotype was observed at least ten times. The chain joins TRBV7-2 to TRBJ2-7; D unclear. Per the germline V gene, CDR1 is SGHTA and CDR2 is FQGNSA. The CDR3 totals 14 residues. Deletions cut 5 bases from V and 0 bases from J, with 11 bases between. CDR3 sequence: CASSHTLSSYEQYV. The CDR3, as DNA: TGTGCCAGCAGCCACACTTTAAGCTCCTACGAGCAGTACGTC.

This chain uses TRBV5-4 with TRBJ2-2, with D possibly TRBD1 on 7 matching bases. V dropped 3 bases and J dropped 4 bases, with 22 bases sitting between them. Germline CDR1 and CDR2: SGHNT and YYREEE (reference sequence). The CDR3 has 18 amino acids. The CDR3 loop is CASSSGGPRTTGTGELFF. CDR3 nucleotide sequence: TGTGCCAGCAGCTCAGGGGGGCCCCGAACGACGGGCACCGGGGAGCTGTTTTTT.

This clonotype was detected ten times or more. The chain is built from TRBV5-6 and TRBJ2-5; 12 positions match TRBD2. After removal of 1 base from V and 4 bases from J, the junction contained 5 bases not matched to a gene. Per germline, CDR1 SGHDT and CDR2 YYEEEE. This CDR3 spans 16 amino acids. CDR3 nucleotide sequence: TGTGCCAGCAGCTTGTTGACTAGCGGGAGTATAGAGACCCAGTACTTC. Its translation: CASSLLTSGSIETQYF.

This clonotype showed up many times. CDR3 sequence reads: CSVEGRGTGYEQYV. The CDR3 nucleotides are TGCAGCGTTGAAGGAAGGGGGACAGGCTACGAGCAGTACGTC. The V gene is TRBV29-1, the J gene TRBJ2-7; the match to TRBD1 covers 8 bases. Trimming took 1 base from V and 3 from J; bases not matched to a gene: 5. The germline gives CDR1 SQVTM, CDR2 ANQGSEA. This CDR3 is 14 amino acids long.

This clonotype turned up a few times. An end of the junction differs from the germline gene, which may be a read error. The chain links TRBV5-1 to TRBJ2-2; D is undetermined. The CDR3 is 14 amino acids. Germline CDR1 SGHRS, CDR2 YFSETQ. CDR3 sequence: CASSATSNTGELFF. In DNA form, the CDR3 reads TGTGCCAGCAGCGCCACCTCGAACACCGGGGAGCTGTTTTTT.

In its sample, this clonotype was seen many times. V usage is TRBV11-2 and J usage is TRBJ2-5, with TRBD2 matching 10 bases. CDR3 size: 17 residues. V lost 1 base to trimming and J lost 5 bases; unmatched junction nucleotides: 10. Germline assignment: CDR1 SGHAT and CDR2 FQNNGV. CDR3 nucleotides: TGTGCCAGCAGCTTAGCGGGGCTAGCGGGAGCTATGGAGACCCAGTACTTC. Amino acids: CASSLAGLAGAMETQYF.

This clonotype was detected ten times or more. The rearrangement links TRBV20-1 to TRBJ2-1; 7 positions match TRBD2. Germline CDR1 and CDR2: DFQATT and SNEGSKA (reference sequence). The CDR3 loop spans 16 amino acids. The junction had 13 bases not matched to a gene; V was cut back by 1 base and J by 7 bases. The CDR3 DNA reads TGCAGTGCTAGAGGTTCCCAAGCGGGGCTGGGGAATGAGCAGTTCTTC. Translation gives CSARGSQAGLGNEQFF.

This clonotype turned up a few times. This rearrangement joins TRBV20-1 to TRBJ2-3; 9 bases are a match to TRBD2. V lost 3 bases, J lost 4 bases, and 5 bases stayed unmatched. CDR1 DFQATT and CDR2 SNEGSKA come from the germline V gene (reference sequence). The length of the CDR3 is 14 residues. The CDR3 DNA sequence: TGCAGTGCTAGCGGGCGGGGGGGGCCAGATACGCAGTATTTT. This sequence encodes CSASGRGGPDTQYF.

This chain uses TRBV4-1 with TRBJ1-1, with unresolved D. V lost 4 bases, J lost 10 bases, and 31 bases lay in between. CDR3 length: 18 amino acids. Germline V lookup: CDR1 MGHRA, CDR2 YSYEKL. CDR3 amino acids: CASSPFYIGGGRYVGAFF. The CDR3 coding sequence is TGCGCCAGCAGCCCTTTTTACATCGGCGGAGGGCGCTACGTGGGAGCTTTCTTT.

A word on this clonotype: This may be a read error: a much more frequent sequence differs by one nucleotide. The chain employs TRBV7-2 and TRBJ1-2, with 7 bases identical to TRBD1. The CDR3 has 15 residues. CDR1 is SGHTA, CDR2 FQGNSA, per germline. The CDR3 sequence is CASSPGQVPNYGHTF. DNA of the CDR3: TGTGCCAGCAGCCCTGGACAGGTTCCCAACTATGGCCACACCTTC.

This clonotype has more than one count but fewer than ten. V is TRBV6-1 and J is TRBJ1-1; tentatively, D is TRBD1 (5 bases). V lost 0 bases to trimming and J lost 1 base, with 21 bases between them. The CDR3 runs to 19 residues. CDR1 is MNHNS, CDR2 SASEGT, per germline. CDR3 nucleotide sequence: TGTGCCAGCAGTGAAGCGTCTATCCTGGTCATTACAGGGAACACTGAAGCTTTCTTT. Translation: CASSEASILVITGNTEAFF.

This clonotype has more than one count but fewer than ten. This sequence joins TRBV6-9 and TRBJ1-6; possible D gene TRBD1, 5 bases. V was cut by 3 bases and J by 7 bases, with 13 bases left in between. There are 15 residues in the CDR3. Germline lookup yields CDR1 MNHGY and CDR2 SVAAGI. This CDR3 is CASSYVQGRNSPLHF. The CDR3 DNA reads as TGTGCCAGCAGTTACGTCCAGGGCAGGAATTCACCCCTCCACTTT.

This clonotype was picked up a small number of times. The chain has TRBV6-9 and TRBJ1-4, with D perhaps matching TRBD1 (6 bases). V shed 4 bases and J shed 8 bases, with 14 bases lying between them. Germline CDR1 and CDR2: MNHGY and SVAAGI. CDR3 size: 14 residues. CDR3 in amino acids: CASSLEGVGEKLFF. The CDR3 nucleotides are TGTGCCAGCAGTTTGGAGGGGGTTGGAGAAAAACTGTTTTTT.

This clonotype occurred many times. CDR3 amino acids: CSARVGYNEQFF. CDR3 coding DNA: TGCAGTGCTAGAGTTGGGTACAATGAGCAGTTCTTC. The chain is built from TRBV20-1 and TRBJ2-1; D is ambiguous. This CDR3 contains 12 residues. V lost 1 base to trimming and J lost 4 bases, with 5 bases between them. Germline CDR1 and CDR2: DFQATT and SNEGSKA (reference sequence).

This clonotype was seen many times. The J gene is TRBJ1-6, the V gene TRBV2; TRBD1 might be the D (5 bases). Germline CDR1 SNHLY, CDR2 FYNNEI. The CDR3 is 17 residues long. With 6 bases removed from V and 3 bases from J, the gap between germline ends came to 18 bases. CDR3 sequence (DNA): TGTGCCAGCAGCCAAGGGGCCACAGGAATCTATAATTCACCCCTCCACTTT. Its protein product is CASSQGATGIYNSPLHF.

The chain is built from TRBV7-9 and TRBJ1-6; TRBD1 matches at 8 bases. V was clipped by 4 bases and J by 5 bases; unmatched bases: 4. The CDR3 loop spans 15 amino acids. Germline V CDR1 and CDR2: SEHNR, FQNEAQ (reference sequence). In nucleotides, the CDR3 is TGTGCCAGCAGCTGGGGACAGGCGAATAATTCACCCCTCCACTTT. Translating gives CASSWGQANNSPLHF.

This clonotype has ten or more counts. The chain joins TRBV6-1 to TRBJ2-1, with TRBD1 matching over 9 bases. Per the germline V gene, CDR1 is MNHNS and CDR2 is SASEGT. The trim removed 6 bases at V and 3 bases at J, leaving 3 bases unmatched. This CDR3 has 14 amino acids. The CDR3 nucleotides are TGTGCCAGCAGCGGGACAGGGAACTACAATGAGCAGTTCTTC. Amino acid sequence: CASSGTGNYNEQFF.

This clonotype was counted many times. The chain recombines TRBV6-2 or TRBV6-3 with TRBJ1-6, with 8 positions matching TRBD1. CDR3 length equals 15 residues. CDR1 MNHEY and CDR2 SVGEGT come from the germline V gene. With 3 bases clipped from V and 4 bases from J, the junction kept 2 bases outside the gene matches. The CDR3 loop reads CASSYRQGYNSPLHF. CDR3 nucleotides: TGTGCCAGCAGTTATAGACAGGGGTATAATTCACCCCTCCACTTT.

The V gene is TRBV20-1, the J gene TRBJ1-6; D unclear. The V end was cut by 0 bases, the J end by 4 bases, with 19 bases between. The CDR3 covers 18 residues. Looked up from germline, CDR1 is DFQATT and CDR2 is SNEGSKA (reference sequence). CDR3 sequence: CSARDAEAQRAYNSPLHF. CDR3 nucleotide sequence: TGCAGTGCTAGAGATGCGGAGGCCCAGCGGGCTTATAATTCACCCCTCCACTTT.

This clonotype was recorded at least ten times. The chain is built from TRBV2 and TRBJ2-1; a possible D gene is TRBD2 (6 bases). This CDR3 is 15 amino acids long. The V end lost 6 bases, the J end lost 3 bases, and 15 bases lay between the germline ends. Germline CDR1 and CDR2: SNHLY and FYNNEI. CDR3 region: CASSRPPGLYNEQFF. CDR3 DNA: TGTGCCAGCAGCAGGCCCCCGGGACTCTACAATGAGCAGTTCTTC. Full variable domain (rest looked up from reference TRBV2 and TRBJ2-1): EPEVTQTPSHQVTQMGQEVILRCVPISNHLYFYWYRQILGQKVEFLVSFYNNEISEKSEIFDDQFSVERPDGSNFTLKIRSTKLEDSAMYFCASSRPPGLYNEQFFGPGTRLTVL.

There are many counts of this clonotype. The genes are TRBV7-6 and TRBJ2-1; D may be TRBD2 (5 bases). Looked up from germline, CDR1 is SGHVS and CDR2 is FNYEAQ. V was cut by 1 base and J by 6 bases, with 10 bases left in between. The CDR3 loop spans 14 amino acids. CDR3 loop: CASSLVSGVNEQFF. The CDR3 region has the DNA TGTGCCAGCAGCTTAGTTTCCGGGGTCAATGAGCAGTTCTTC.

The sample holds many counts of this clonotype. The rearrangement joins TRBV4-3 to TRBJ2-1, with D maybe TRBD2 (6 bases). Germline CDR1 reads LGHNA; CDR2 reads YSLEER. The V end lost 3 bases, the J end lost 4 bases, and 13 bases lay between the germline ends. CDR3 length equals 15 residues. The CDR3 DNA reads as TGCGCCAGCAGCCACCAGGCGGGGAAGTACAATGAGCAGTTCTTC. This translates into CASSHQAGKYNEQFF.